Shown below are 14 T cell receptor beta chains from a single sample sequenced in a study of metastatic and nonmetastatic thyroid tumors. TCRdb called clones again from the PCR reads with MiXCR. The sample has about 16,000 clones, 33% seen once. The entire patient cohort was treatment-naive prior to thyroid surgery. Specimen: tumor tissue. Every receptor here comes from a male donor with papillary thyroid cancer or a benign thyroid nodule (not recorded which). Some clones in this sample may be carry-over from other donors' samples.

V gene TRBV7-3 combines with J gene TRBJ2-7; D unclear. From germline, CDR1 is SGHTA and CDR2 FQGTGA. V dropped 2 bases and J dropped 0 bases, with 14 bases sitting between them. This CDR3 region has 16 residues. The CDR3 region is CASSLVFGQPSYEQYF. The CDR3 DNA sequence: TGTGCCAGCAGCTTAGTCTTCGGCCAACCCTCCTACGAGCAGTACTTC. Full variable domain (rest looked up from reference TRBV7-3 and TRBJ2-7): GAGVSQTPSNKVTEKGKYVELRCDPISGHTALYWYRQSLGQGPEFLIYFQGTGAADDSGLPNDRFFAVRPEGSVSTLKIQRTERGDSAVYLCASSLVFGQPSYEQYFGPGTRLTVT.

This clone is termed medium-sized. J is TRBJ1-1 and V is TRBV19; no definite D call. Germline assignment: CDR1 LNHDA and CDR2 SQIVND (reference sequence). The length of the CDR3 is 14 residues. The V end was cut by 6 bases, the J end by 3 bases, with 14 bases between. CDR3 sequence reads: CASRRQHGDTEAFF. CDR3 nucleotides: TGTGCCAGTAGACGCCAACATGGGGACACTGAAGCTTTCTTT.

In this sample, this clone turned up many times. This chain uses TRBV7-2 with TRBJ2-1; TRBD1 might be the D (6 bases). The V gene lost 2 bases and the J gene lost 5 bases, with 19 bases spanning the gap. The CDR3 loop spans 17 amino acids. The germline V gene encodes CDR1 SGHTA and CDR2 FQGNSA. The CDR3: CASSLLLIQGVNNEQFF. The CDR3 region has the DNA TGTGCCAGCAGCTTACTACTTATACAGGGTGTGAACAATGAGCAGTTCTTC. The full variable domain, with the rest looked up from reference TRBV7-2 and TRBJ2-1, is GAGVSQSPSNKVTEKGKDVELRCDPISGHTALYWYRQSLGQGLEFLIYFQGNSAPDKSGLPSDRFSAERTGGSVSTLTIQRTQQEDSAVYLCASSLLLIQGVNNEQFFGPGTRLTVL.

In this sample, this clone turned up a few times. The rearrangement joins TRBV12-3 or TRBV12-4 to TRBJ2-5; TRBD1 might be the D (6 bases). The CDR3 runs to 14 residues. With 6 bases removed from V and 6 bases from J, the gap between germline ends came to 17 bases. The CDR3 DNA sequence: TGTGCCAGCAGCTCTTCAACAGGGTCAAAGACCCAGTACTTC. Its protein is CASSSSTGSKTQYF.

This clone was observed at least ten times. It may be a read error: a sequence one base away is much more abundant. This likely comes from a read error, as the CDR3 has no conserved phenylalanine or tryptophan at its end. The rearrangement joins TRBV6-2 or TRBV6-3 to TRBJ2-5; 9 bases map to TRBD2. The CDR3 totals 15 residues. Germline V CDR1 and CDR2: MNHEY, SVGEGT. V was clipped by 0 bases and J by 3 bases; unmatched bases: 2. The DNA of the CDR3 is TGTGCCAGCAGTTACTCGCCTAGCGGGGAAGAGACCCAGTACTCC. The encoded protein is CASSYSPSGEETQYS.

The sample holds a few counts of this clone. This sequence joins TRBV7-2 and TRBJ2-7; the match to TRBD1 covers 7 bases. The trim removed 5 bases at V and 2 bases at J, leaving 6 bases unmatched. The CDR3 runs 14 residues. From germline, CDR1 is SGHTA and CDR2 FQGNSA. Here the CDR3 DNA reads TGTGCCAGCAGCCATCGGGACAGTGCCTACGAGCAGTACTTC. This encodes CASSHRDSAYEQYF.

This clone was seen a single time. The chain has TRBV30 and TRBJ2-7, with no clear D. This CDR3 has 12 residues. V lost 2 bases to trimming and J lost 0 bases, with 5 bases between them. Per the germline V gene, CDR1 is GTSNPN and CDR2 is SVGIG (reference sequence). The CDR3 sequence: CAWSTSSYEQYF. The CDR3 region has the DNA TGTGCCTGGAGTACCAGCTCCTACGAGCAGTACTTC. Variable domain in full (rest from reference TRBV30 and TRBJ2-7): SQTIHQWPATLVQPVGSPLSLECTVEGTSNPNLYWYRQAAGRGLQLLFYSVGIGQISSEVPQNLSASRPQDRQFILSSKKLLLSDSGFYLCAWSTSSYEQYFGPGTRLTVT.

The chain has TRBV5-6 and TRBJ2-5, with D maybe TRBD2 (6 bases). This CDR3 has 15 residues. V gave up 1 base and J gave up 3 bases, with 13 bases separating them. The germline CDR1 and CDR2 sequences are SGHDT and YYEEEE. CDR3 sequence: CASSLRELGKETQYF. The CDR3 coding sequence is TGTGCCAGCAGCTTGCGGGAGCTTGGTAAAGAGACCCAGTACTTC. The full variable domain, with the rest looked up from reference TRBV5-6 and TRBJ2-5, is DAGVTQSPTHLIKTRGQQVTLRCSPKSGHDTVSWYQQALGQGPQFIFQYYEEEERQRGNFPDRFSGHQFPNYSSELNVNALLLGDSALYLCASSLRELGKETQYFGPGTRLLVL.

The V and J genes are TRBV28 and TRBJ1-1, with D perhaps TRBD1 (5 bases). Germline V gene sequence: CDR1 MDHEN, CDR2 SYDVKM. This CDR3 contains 13 residues. Trimming took 3 bases from V and 1 from J, leaving 6 bases between them. The CDR3 is CASSFGGNTEAFF. The CDR3 DNA reads TGTGCCAGCAGTTTTGGGGGGAACACTGAAGCTTTCTTT.

This clone is medium-sized in the sample. The chain links TRBV14 to TRBJ2-6; D is uncertain. Germline lookup yields CDR1 SGHDN and CDR2 FVKESK. V was pared by 6 bases and J by 1 base, with 1 base between. CDR3 length: 12 amino acids. CDR3 sequence (DNA): TGTGCCAGCAGTTCTGGGGCCAACGTCCTGACTTTC. Translation: CASSSGANVLTF.

This chain links TRBV11-2 with TRBJ1-5, with D hard to call. This CDR3 spans 16 amino acids. In germline, CDR1 is SGHAT, CDR2 FQNNGV. Between the trimmed V and J ends, which lost 5 bases and 1 base, there was a span of 15 bases. The CDR3 coding sequence is TGTGCCAGCAGCCTCGGACGGACTTGGAGCAATCAGCCCCAGCATTTT. Amino acid sequence: CASSLGRTWSNQPQHF.

This clone was recorded a few times. This sequence joins TRBV19 and TRBJ2-7, with TRBD2 matching 13 bases. From germline, CDR1 is LNHDA and CDR2 SQIVND (reference sequence). Losses at the gene ends were 5 bases for V and 3 bases for J; bases not matched to a gene: 4. The CDR3 runs 15 residues. Written as DNA, the CDR3 is TGTGCCAGTAGTGGACTAGCGGGGGATTTCTACGAGCAGTACTTC. Translation gives CASSGLAGDFYEQYF.

This clone appeared a few times. This sequence joins TRBV6-5 and TRBJ1-2, with unresolved D. The germline gives CDR1 MNHEY, CDR2 SVGAGI. The CDR3 contains 12 residues. With 2 bases removed from V and 7 bases from J, the gap between germline ends came to 8 bases. CDR3 sequence reads: CASSYEGGGYTF. In DNA form, the CDR3 reads TGTGCCAGCAGTTACGAAGGCGGTGGCTACACCTTC.

This clone is medium-sized by share. The V gene is TRBV9, the J gene TRBJ1-1; possible D gene TRBD1, 5 bases. V gave up 0 bases and J gave up 1 base, with 7 bases separating them. Germline CDR1 and CDR2: SGDLS and YYNGEE. CDR3 length: 14 residues. CDR3 in DNA: TGTGCCAGCAGCGTAGTCGGGGGGAACACTGAAGCTTTCTTT. This encodes CASSVVGGNTEAFF.